The clone carrying this TCR beta chain was picked up a small number of times. Its antigen is unidentified. This sample was taken from a study of identical twins. Unique molecular identifiers were present on the cDNA, which also gained a universal primer site by template switching. Each CDR3 protein is one row after TCRdb ran MiXCR on the 5' RACE reads. Among under 300,000 distinct CDR3 sequences, approximately 8.3% were seen once, and the ten largest hold 3% to 3.5%. General study points: While abundant cord blood beta clonotypes carried fewer insertions, memory repertoires showed no such pattern. Interpretation of the results relied on cross-sectional statistical analysis and not on following the same donors.

Only healthy Caucasians were enrolled as donors. V was shortened by 8 bases and J by 6 bases, with 9 bases between the two germline ends. Germline V gene data show CDR1 as MNHEY and CDR2 as SMNVEV (reference sequence). The CDR3 consists of 11 residues. These data also featured in a second study, about yellow fever vaccine responses in identical twins.

The chain uses TRBV27 and TRBJ2-3; no reliable D call. The origin of this receptor is a woman aged 18-29 years in good health. The sequenced sample was CD8+ T cells sorted from blood. The CDR3 loop is CASGLIDTQYF. CDR3 nucleotides: TGTGCCAGCGGCCTGATTGATACGCAGTATTTT.